These T cell receptor beta chains were read from a single sample in a study of T-cell memory formation after mild COVID-19. TCRdb redid the calling of the 5' RACE reads with MiXCR, one entry per CDR3 protein. The sample consists of some 68,000 distinct CDR3 sequences, 16% of them appearing once. What was sequenced was PBMCs or a T cell subset sorted from them (not recorded which). These receptors all stem from an adult woman who had mild COVID-19 (a few samples of this study predate the infection). Cell type and time point are not known. The CDR3 runs from the conserved cysteine through the conserved F or W. D genes are given only for firm matches. Rows may omit the clone size; those that give it use once, few, many or a size class.

clone_size | cdr3_length | d_call | j_call | v_call | cdr3_aa | cdr3_nt
few | 13 | . | TRBJ2-7 | TRBV27 | CASRVGPLGEQYF | TGTGCCAGCAGAGTGGGCCCGTTGGGCGAGCAGTACTTC
few | 13 | . | TRBJ2-7 | TRBV11-3 | CASSLGAGSEQYF | TGTGCCAGCAGCTTAGGTGCCGGTAGCGAGCAGTACTTC
. | 13 | . | TRBJ1-1 | TRBV24-1 | CATSVKEDTEAFF | TGTGCCACCAGTGTCAAGGAGGACACTGAAGCTTTCTTT
few | 17 | TRBD2 | TRBJ2-7 | TRBV20-1 | CSATGLAGGDRTYEQYF | TGCAGTGCTACAGGACTAGCGGGAGGGGATCGAACCTACGAGCAGTACTTC
. | 12 | . | TRBJ2-7 | TRBV21-1 | CASSKSASEQYF | TGTGCCAGCAGCAAATCCGCATCTGAGCAGTACTTC
. | 17 | TRBD2 | TRBJ2-7 | TRBV2 | CASSEETSGIYSYEQYF | TGTGCCAGCAGTGAAGAGACTAGCGGGATCTACTCCTACGAGCAGTACTTC
few | 15 | TRBD2 | TRBJ2-1 | TRBV24-1 | CATSDLGSGSNEQFF | TGTGCCACCAGTGATTTAGGTAGCGGGAGCAATGAGCAGTTCTTC
medium-sized | 16 | TRBD2 | TRBJ2-3 | TRBV20-1 | CSARDLRRGEADTQYF | TGCAGTGCTAGAGATCTCAGGCGGGGGGAGGCAGATACGCAGTATTTT
. | 11 | . | TRBJ1-1 | TRBV5-4 | CASSFPPEAFF | TGTGCCAGCAGCTTTCCTCCTGAAGCTTTCTTT
few | 18 | . | TRBJ2-1 | TRBV10-2 | CASSEPRVSSGAGNEQFF | TGCGCCAGCAGTGAGCCGCGTGTTTCGTCGGGAGCGGGCAATGAGCAGTTCTTC
few | 17 | . | TRBJ2-6 | TRBV30 | CAWSPRAAASGANVLTF | TGTGCCTGGAGTCCCCGGGCAGCAGCCTCTGGGGCCAACGTCCTGACTTTC
. | 17 | TRBD2 | TRBJ2-1 | TRBV7-6 | CASSLGSGTSGGNEQFF | TGTGCCAGCAGCTTAGGGTCCGGGACTAGCGGTGGCAATGAGCAGTTCTTC
few | 14 | TRBD1 | TRBJ2-7 | TRBV5-1 | CASSLEQGAWEQYF | TGCGCCAGCAGCTTGGAGCAGGGGGCCTGGGAGCAGTACTTC
. | 16 | TRBD2 | TRBJ2-1 | TRBV11-2 | CASSLERAGGIYEQFF | TGTGCCAGCAGCTTAGAACGAGCGGGAGGGATCTATGAGCAGTTCTTC
. | 14 | . | TRBJ2-3 | TRBV25-1 | CASSDGITTDTQYF | TGTGCCAGCAGTGACGGGATTACCACAGATACGCAGTATTTT
few | 14 | . | TRBJ1-1 | TRBV7-9 | CASSYPDDPQGAFF | TGTGCCAGCAGCTACCCCGATGATCCACAAGGAGCTTTCTTT
few | 15 | . | TRBJ1-1 | TRBV14 | CASSQVWGIGTEAFF | TGTGCCAGCAGCCAAGTATGGGGTATCGGCACTGAAGCTTTCTTT
few | 15 | . | TRBJ1-2 | TRBV9 | CASSGGLGARYGYTF | TGTGCCAGCAGCGGGGGGTTGGGGGCCCGCTATGGCTACACCTTC
. | 13 | . | TRBJ2-7 | TRBV29-1 | CSAALGQIFEQYF | TGCAGCGCTGCCCTTGGACAGATTTTCGAGCAGTACTTC
. | 13 | . | TRBJ2-3 | TRBV24-1 | CATSDGGTDTQYF | TGTGCCACCAGTGATGGAGGAACAGATACGCAGTATTTT
few | 15 | TRBD1 | TRBJ2-7 | TRBV20-1 | CSAQVRDSPSYEQYF | TGCAGTGCTCAAGTCCGGGACAGTCCATCCTACGAGCAGTACTTC
. | 14 | . | TRBJ2-1 | TRBV2 | CASSTGLLYNEQFF | TGTGCCAGCAGTACGGGGCTACTCTACAATGAGCAGTTCTTC
few | 14 | . | TRBJ2-3 | TRBV30 | CAWSDGANTDTQYF | TGTGCCTGGAGTGATGGGGCTAACACAGATACGCAGTATTTT
. | 16 | . | TRBJ2-7 | TRBV27 | CASSPLAGTASDEQYF | TGTGCCAGCAGTCCCCTGGCCGGGACGGCGTCGGACGAGCAGTACTTC
many | 13 | . | TRBJ2-3 | TRBV7-9 | CASSPQNTDTQYF | TGTGCCAGCAGCCCCCAGAACACAGATACGCAGTATTTT
. | 15 | . | TRBJ2-7 | TRBV4-2 | CASSQDLRPALEQYF | TGTGCCAGCAGCCAAGATCTAAGGCCGGCCCTGGAGCAGTACTTC
few | 13 | TRBD1 | TRBJ2-7 | TRBV20-1 | CSARGQGAYEQYF | TGCAGTGCTAGAGGCCAGGGGGCCTACGAGCAGTACTTC
few | 15 | TRBD2 | TRBJ2-7 | TRBV4-2 | CASSQQLAGHYEQYF | TGTGCCAGCAGCCAACAACTAGCGGGGCACTACGAGCAGTACTTC
. | 14 | . | TRBJ2-5 | TRBV15 | CATSTGGNGETQYF | TGTGCCACCAGCACCGGCGGGAATGGGGAGACCCAGTACTTC
few | 14 | . | TRBJ2-1 | TRBV4-1 | CASSQEGIYNEQFF | TGCGCCAGCAGCCAAGAGGGGATCTACAATGAGCAGTTCTTC
. | 16 | . | TRBJ1-4 | TRBV10-3 | CAISDHPREGSEKLFF | TGTGCCATCAGTGACCATCCCAGGGAGGGGAGTGAAAAACTGTTTTTT
. | 15 | . | TRBJ2-5 | TRBV27 | CASIPRRGAEETQYF | TGTGCCAGCATCCCCCGACGAGGGGCAGAAGAGACCCAGTACTTC
. | 14 | . | TRBJ2-3 | TRBV5-1 | CASSFGRYTDTQYF | TGCGCCAGCAGCTTTGGAAGGTACACAGATACGCAGTATTTT
few | 13 | . | TRBJ2-2 | TRBV7-9 | CASRPRQTGELFF | TGTGCCAGCAGGCCCAGGCAGACCGGGGAGCTGTTTTTT
. | 9 | . | TRBJ2-7 | TRBV11-2 | CASGYEQYF | TGTGCCAGCGGGTACGAGCAGTACTTC
. | 19 | . | TRBJ2-2 | TRBV5-1 | CASSFTGSKAGLNTGELFF | TGCGCCAGCAGCTTTACAGGGTCAAAGGCGGGATTGAACACCGGGGAGCTGTTTTTT
. | 13 | . | TRBJ2-7 | TRBV6-6 | CASSTGSSYEQYF | TGTGCCAGCAGTACAGGGAGCTCCTACGAGCAGTACTTC
once | 8 | . | TRBJ2-5 | TRBV7-2 | CASGGRDF | TGTGCCAGCGGGGGACGGGATTTC
. | 15 | . | TRBJ1-2 | TRBV27 | CASSPRPRINYGYTF | TGTGCCAGCAGTCCCCGCCCTCGAATTAACTATGGCTACACCTTC
. | 15 | . | TRBJ2-3 | TRBV13 | CASSSTEISTDTQYF | TGTGCCAGCAGCTCGACAGAGATTAGCACAGATACGCAGTATTTT
. | 11 | . | TRBJ2-1 | TRBV29-1 | CSVDGPFEQFF | TGCAGCGTTGACGGCCCCTTTGAGCAGTTCTTC
many | 14 | . | TRBJ2-1 | TRBV12-3/TRBV12-4 | CASSLAGGRDEQFF | TGTGCCAGCAGTTTAGCGGGAGGTCGGGATGAGCAGTTCTTC
few | 13 | . | TRBJ2-7 | TRBV28 | CASNSGSSYEQYF | TGTGCCAGCAACTCGGGCAGCTCCTACGAGCAGTACTTC
few | 14 | . | TRBJ2-3 | TRBV13 | CASSPDASGDPQYF | TGTGCCAGCAGCCCAGACGCGAGCGGCGATCCGCAGTATTTT
. | 16 | TRBD2 | TRBJ2-3 | TRBV9 | CASSVGLGGATDTQYF | TGTGCCAGCAGCGTAGGACTCGGGGGGGCCACAGATACGCAGTATTTT
few | 15 | TRBD2 | TRBJ2-5 | TRBV27 | CASSRLAGFQETQYF | TGTGCCAGCAGCCGACTAGCGGGGTTCCAAGAGACCCAGTACTTC